The 28 T cell receptor beta chains listed next were all sequenced from one sample in a study of OX40 agonist ivuxolimab in advanced cancers. Some clones are missing from TCRdb's copy, which holds only in-frame ones; the method was immunoSEQ multiplex PCR. The repertoire holds about 46,000 clones, around nine tenths seen once, with less than 0.75% in the top ten. Sequencing was performed on CD4+ or CD8+ T cells sorted from blood, taken in a trial of the OX40 agonist ivuxolimab. These receptors originate from an adult with an advanced solid tumor such as melanoma, head and neck, liver or kidney cancer.

By sample fraction, this clone is medium-sized. The chain links TRBV5-4 to TRBJ1-1, with D unresolved. V was pared by 0 bases and J by 4 bases, with 7 bases between. Germline CDR1 and CDR2: SGHNT and YYREEE (reference sequence). There are 13 residues in the CDR3. The CDR3 DNA follows: TGTGCCAGCAGCTTGGAGGAGGGCACTGAAGCTTTCTTT. This translates into CASSLEEGTEAFF.

This clone has only one observation. The chain is built from TRBV14 and TRBJ2-7; D may be TRBD1 or TRBD2 (7 bases each). The CDR3 extends over 16 amino acids. The germline CDR1 and CDR2 sequences are SGHDN and FVKESK. V was shortened by 5 bases and J by 6 bases, with 23 bases between the two germline ends. The CDR3, as DNA: TGTGCCAGCAGCGTGACTAGCCCGAGGGCAGGGGGCGAGCAGTACTTC. It codes for CASSVTSPRAGGEQYF.

This chain uses TRBV11-2 with TRBJ1-4; D perhaps matches TRBD1 (5 bases). CDR1 is SGHAT and CDR2 is FQNNGV in the germline V gene. This CDR3 has 14 amino acids. V was cut by 3 bases and J by 8 bases, with 13 bases left in between. CDR3: CASSLEGVGEKLFF. The CDR3 bases are TGTGCCAGCAGCTTGGAAGGGGTAGGGGAAAAACTGTTTTTT.

This chain connects TRBV9 to TRBJ2-1, with a tentative D call TRBD2 (6 bases). Germline assignment: CDR1 SGDLS and CDR2 YYNGEE. CDR3 length: 16 residues. The V and J ends lost 0 bases and 1 base respectively, with 11 bases between them. DNA for the CDR3: TGTGCCAGCAGCGTAGAAACGGGAGTATCCTACAATGAGCAGTTCTTC. It translates to CASSVETGVSYNEQFF.

The rearrangement joins TRBV7-2 to TRBJ1-2; TRBD1 matches at 8 bases. V trimming: 4 bases; J trimming: 8 bases; junction bases outside the gene matches: 12. Germline lookup yields CDR1 SGHTA and CDR2 FQGNSA. The CDR3 has 15 residues. The CDR3: CASSSSGGPGGGYTF. In DNA form, the CDR3 reads TGTGCCAGCAGCTCCTCAGGGGGCCCAGGCGGAGGCTACACCTTC.

This clone has just one count. CDR3 protein: CAISPDRNEQYF. The CDR3 bases are TGTGCCATCAGTCCGGACAGAAACGAGCAGTACTTC. This rearrangement joins TRBV10-3 to TRBJ2-7, with D perhaps TRBD1 (6 bases). Germline V gene lookup returns CDR1 ENHRY and CDR2 SYGVKD. The CDR3 covers 12 residues. The V gene lost 5 bases and the J gene lost 5 bases, with 10 bases spanning the gap.

This clone came up once. CDR3 sequence reads: CASSFTGVKNIQYF. The CDR3 DNA follows: TGTGCCAGCAGCTTTACGGGAGTTAAAAACATTCAGTACTTC. This rearrangement joins TRBV5-4 to TRBJ2-4, with D possibly TRBD2 on 6 matching bases. The CDR3 consists of 14 residues. Germline V gene lookup returns CDR1 SGHNT and CDR2 YYREEE (reference sequence). Trimming shortened V by 2 bases and J by 4 bases, and 10 bases separated the two germline ends.

The chain couples TRBV5-1 to TRBJ2-3; TRBD1 or TRBD2 may be the D gene (5 bases each). The V gene lost 3 bases and the J gene lost 0 bases, with 5 bases spanning the gap. The CDR3 runs to 13 residues. Looked up from germline, CDR1 is SGHRS and CDR2 is YFSETQ. Written as DNA, the CDR3 is TGCGCCAGCAGCTGGGGGAGCACAGATACGCAGTATTTT. It translates to CASSWGSTDTQYF.

V is TRBV4-1 and J is TRBJ1-2; 9 bases are a match to TRBD1. The germline gives CDR1 MGHRA, CDR2 YSYEKL. The CDR3 is made up of 16 amino acids. The trim removed 4 bases at V and 1 base at J, leaving 7 bases unmatched. In DNA form, the CDR3 reads TGCGCCAGCAGCCCGGGACAGGGTGGGAATAACTATGGCTACACCTTC. Its protein is CASSPGQGGNNYGYTF.

This chain uses TRBV4-1 with TRBJ2-5; 12 bases fit TRBD2. V lost 2 bases to trimming and J lost 2 bases; unmatched junction nucleotides: 6. The CDR3 consists of 17 residues. Germline CDR1 and CDR2: MGHRA and YSYEKL. CDR3 sequence reads: CASSQTRLAGAQETQYF. CDR3 bases: TGCGCCAGCAGCCAAACCCGACTAGCGGGAGCTCAAGAGACCCAGTACTTC.

The chain recombines TRBV29-1 with TRBJ2-3; possible D gene TRBD2, 5 bases. The length of the CDR3 is 14 residues. The germline CDR1 and CDR2 sequences are SQVTM and ANQGSEA. Trimming took off 5 bases at V and 0 bases at J, with 12 bases between the two ends. The CDR3: CSVSDTRSTDTQYF. Here the CDR3 DNA reads TGCAGCGTTAGCGATACTAGAAGCACAGATACGCAGTATTTT.

The V gene is TRBV5-5, the J gene TRBJ2-5; D perhaps matches TRBD2 (5 bases). The DNA end lines up better with TRBJ2-7; the J call may be wrong. The germline gives CDR1 SGHKS, CDR2 YYEKEE (reference sequence). The CDR3 has 15 amino acids. CDR3 nucleotide sequence: TGTGCCAGCAGCTTGGCCAGCGGCTCTACCTACGAGCAGTACTTC. Translation: CASSLASGSTYEQYF.

The V gene is TRBV27, the J gene TRBJ1-2; a possible D gene is TRBD1 (6 bases). The V gene lost 0 bases and the J gene lost 4 bases, with 12 bases spanning the gap. The germline V gene encodes CDR1 MNHEY and CDR2 SMNVEV (reference sequence). The CDR3 has 15 residues. The CDR3 DNA sequence: TGTGCCAGCAGTTTATCGGGGGGCGTAGGCTATGGCTACACCTTC. Its translation: CASSLSGGVGYGYTF.

The V gene is TRBV29-1, the J gene TRBJ2-1; 14 nucleotides agree with TRBD2. This CDR3 contains 18 residues. Germline V lookup: CDR1 SQVTM, CDR2 ANQGSEA. The J segment lost 7 bases and the V segment lost 6 bases, leaving 17 bases of the junction unmatched. CDR3 nucleotide sequence: TGCAGCGTCCAAGGGACTAGCGGGAGATCTCTACATTTGAATGAGCAGTTCTTC. Its protein product is CSVQGTSGRSLHLNEQFF.

This clone was picked up a small number of times. This chain joins TRBV18 and TRBJ2-2; D is unclear. Between the trimmed V and J ends, which lost 5 bases and 4 bases, there was a span of 2 bases. The germline V gene encodes CDR1 KGHSH and CDR2 LQKENI. CDR3 length: 11 amino acids. This chain's CDR3 is CASSSTGELFF. CDR3 coding DNA: TGTGCCAGCTCATCCACCGGGGAGCTGTTTTTT.

The chain is built from TRBV6-6 and TRBJ2-7; D is unresolved. The germline V and J ends were trimmed by 6 bases and 4 bases, with 19 bases remaining between them. There are 15 residues in the CDR3. Per the germline V gene, CDR1 is MNHNY and CDR2 is SVGAGI (reference sequence). The CDR3: CASSPGHVPYYEQYF. CDR3 nucleotides: TGTGCCAGCAGCCCCGGGCATGTGCCATATTACGAGCAGTACTTC.

The chain employs TRBV6-1 and TRBJ1-2; D gene uncertain. This CDR3 is 14 amino acids long. From germline, CDR1 is MNHNS and CDR2 SASEGT. V was pared by 1 base and J by 5 bases, with 11 bases between. The CDR3 sequence is CASSEGPGIYGYTF. As DNA, the CDR3 is TGTGCCAGCAGTGAAGGCCCGGGTATTTATGGCTACACCTTC.

V gene TRBV29-1 combines with J gene TRBJ2-5, with 13 bases that match TRBD2. The CDR3 consists of 14 residues. V lost 4 bases, J lost 4 bases, and 3 bases stayed unmatched. Germline CDR1 SQVTM, CDR2 ANQGSEA. In DNA, the CDR3 is TGCAGCGTTGGGACTAGCGGGAGAGGAGAGACCCAGTACTTC. Residues: CSVGTSGRGETQYF.

The J gene is TRBJ2-7, the V gene TRBV5-1; TRBD2 aligns across 8 bases. CDR1 is SGHRS, CDR2 YFSETQ, per germline. V was clipped by 0 bases and J by 3 bases; unmatched bases: 5. This CDR3 has 15 residues. CDR3 loop: CASSLDPLAVYEQYF. The CDR3, as DNA: TGCGCCAGCAGCTTGGACCCACTAGCGGTCTACGAGCAGTACTTC.

The chain carries TRBV27 and TRBJ1-2; 7 bases are a match to TRBD1. The CDR3 is 13 amino acids. The germline CDR1 and CDR2 sequences are MNHEY and SMNVEV (reference sequence). V lost 2 bases and J lost 8; bases outside the gene matches: 5. The CDR3 coding sequence is TGTGCCAGCAGTTTAGTACAGGGGTTAGGCTACACCTTC. As protein: CASSLVQGLGYTF.

The V gene is TRBV6-1, the J gene TRBJ1-1, with unresolved D. V shed 7 bases and J shed 8 bases, with 20 bases lying between them. CDR1 is MNHNS, CDR2 SASEGT, per germline. The CDR3 runs to 14 residues. The CDR3 sequence is CASTPSGGRREAFF. For the CDR3, the DNA is TGTGCCAGCACCCCCAGTGGAGGGAGGAGAGAAGCTTTCTTT.

This clone was recorded once. The rearrangement joins TRBV6-1 to TRBJ2-7; D unresolved. Germline values: CDR1 MNHNS, CDR2 SASEGT. V was trimmed by 6 bases and J by 1 base, leaving 10 bases between them. This CDR3 is built from 13 residues. CDR3: CASSVIPSYEQYF. The DNA for the CDR3 is TGTGCCAGCAGCGTCATTCCATCCTACGAGCAGTACTTC.

As DNA, the CDR3 is TGTGCTAGTGGTTCAACAGGGGGCTCCTATGGCTACACCTTC. Translation: CASGSTGGSYGYTF. The rearrangement links TRBV12-5 to TRBJ1-2, with 9 bases identical to TRBD1. V shed 4 bases and J 4 bases; nucleotides not matched to a gene: 4. The V gene's germline CDR1 is LGHNT and CDR2 FRNRAP. The CDR3 has 14 amino acids.

This chain links TRBV5-1 with TRBJ1-2, with D unclear. Germline V gene data show CDR1 as SGHRS and CDR2 as YFSETQ. The CDR3 totals 13 residues. With 4 bases removed from V and 5 bases from J, the gap between germline ends came to 12 bases. The CDR3 coding sequence is TGCGCCAGCAGCCGGGTCTCGGAGTATGGCTACACCTTC. It specifies CASSRVSEYGYTF. Looking up the rest from reference TRBV5-1 and TRBJ1-2 gives the full variable domain: KAGVTQTPRYLIKTRGQQVTLSCSPISGHRSVSWYQQTPGQGLQFLFEYFSETQRNKGNFPGRFSGRQFSNSRSEMNVSTLELGDSALYLCASSRVSEYGYTFGSGTRLTVV.

Written as DNA, the CDR3 is TGTGCCAGCAGTTCATACAATGAGCAGTTCTTC. Translated: CASSSYNEQFF. The rearrangement links TRBV2 to TRBJ2-1; D is undetermined. Looked up from germline, CDR1 is SNHLY and CDR2 is FYNNEI. The CDR3 has 11 residues. Trimming removed 5 bases from V and 4 bases from J, with 3 bases in between.

The V gene is TRBV6-6, the J gene TRBJ2-4; 7 nucleotides align to TRBD1. Germline assignment: CDR1 MNHNY and CDR2 SVGAGI (reference sequence). V was clipped by 1 base and J by 5 bases; unmatched bases: 2. The length of the CDR3 is 14 residues. The CDR3, as DNA: TGTGCCAGCAGTTACTGGGACAGAGAAAACATTCAGTACTTC. Translated, it gives CASSYWDRENIQYF.

CDR3 sequence: CASSLVRRPLPVYEQYF. The DNA of the CDR3 is TGTGCCAGCAGCTTAGTGAGGAGGCCCCTCCCGGTCTACGAGCAGTACTTC. The chain joins TRBV9 to TRBJ2-7, with D maybe TRBD2 (5 bases). V lost 4 bases and J lost 3, with 23 bases in between. The length of the CDR3 is 17 residues. Germline CDR1 is SGDLS and CDR2 is YYNGEE.

The chain combines TRBV7-8 with TRBJ2-7; maybe TRBD2 (6 bases). The CDR3 totals 14 residues. Germline V gives CDR1 SGHVS, CDR2 FQNEAQ. V dropped 10 bases and J dropped 6 bases, with 22 bases sitting between them. CDR3 coding DNA: TGTGCCACCACACGGGGTACCGTGGGGGGCGAGCAGTACTTC. This encodes CATTRGTVGGEQYF.